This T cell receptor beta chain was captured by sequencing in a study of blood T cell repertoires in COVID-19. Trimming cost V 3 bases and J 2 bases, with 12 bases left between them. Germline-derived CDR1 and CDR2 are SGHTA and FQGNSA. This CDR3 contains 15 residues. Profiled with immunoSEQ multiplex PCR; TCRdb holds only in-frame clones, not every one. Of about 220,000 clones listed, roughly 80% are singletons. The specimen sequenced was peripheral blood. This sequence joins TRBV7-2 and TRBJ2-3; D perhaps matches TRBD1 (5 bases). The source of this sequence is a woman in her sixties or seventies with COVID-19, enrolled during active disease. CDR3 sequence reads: CASSLVKQATDTQYF. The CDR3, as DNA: TGTGCCAGCAGCTTGGTGAAACAGGCCACAGATACGCAGTATTTT.